The rows below give T cell receptor beta chains drawn from one sample of a study of blood T cells in healthy people across ages. TCRdb passed the 5' RACE reads through MiXCR, listing each CDR3 protein once. Counted here are about 1,500,000 distinct CDR3 sequences, approximately 30% occurring once; the ten biggest clones make up less than 9.5%. The sequenced sample was blood. Receptors originate from a woman in her 30s in good health. Both conserved end residues are trimmed from each CDR3. The order of the fields is J gene, clone size, V gene, CDR3 protein. Only some rows state a clone size, as once, few, many or a class for expanded clones.

>TRBJ2-5|many|TRBV4-2
ASSQDGGSLQETQY
>TRBJ2-1|many|TRBV12-3/TRBV12-4
ASSPLTTANEQF
>TRBJ2-5|many|TRBV7-9
ASSPSQGTQY
>TRBJ2-1|.|TRBV2
ASSERGRRQF
>TRBJ2-5|.|TRBV11-2
ASSLDLGAGGETQY
>TRBJ2-5|.|TRBV7-2
ASSLGSASYQETQY
>TRBJ2-1|.|TRBV12-3/TRBV12-4
ASSDQPETGGNEQF
>TRBJ2-5|.|TRBV7-2
ASSLRDTWGSQETQY
>TRBJ2-7|few|TRBV30
AWSVGEQY
>TRBJ2-7|many|TRBV20-1
SAGHVTGPREQY
>TRBJ2-2|.|TRBV2
AYTDRGPNTGELF
>.|.|TRBV3-1
ASSQERLGEDEQY
>TRBJ2-3|.|TRBV24-1
ATSDGAGGAADTQY
>.|.|TRBV3-1
ASSPDRAELAGGGTFSHEQY
>TRBJ2-1|many|TRBV2
ASSVGPNRDNEQF
>TRBJ2-7|few|TRBV25-1
ASTGTAGYEQY
>TRBJ1-2|.|TRBV9
ASSRGGGRNYGYT
>TRBJ2-3|once|TRBV2
ASSVLGRTNTDTQY
>TRBJ2-7|few|TRBV20-1
SALRGSYEQY
>TRBJ2-5|.|TRBV5-1
ASSLSGGTEGWQETQY
>TRBJ2-1|few|TRBV12-3/TRBV12-4
ASSEGEGNEQF
>TRBJ2-5|.|TRBV20-1
SAGGAGTGQETQY
>TRBJ2-7|once|TRBV4-3
ASSQEVEGREQY
>TRBJ2-3|.|TRBV3-1
ASSQEAGLGTDTQY
>TRBJ2-5|few|TRBV9
ASSVGSSRQETQY
>.|few|TRBV5-6
ASSLDSLYSGTQY
>TRBJ2-3|.|TRBV11-2
ASSLPGRTDTQY
>TRBJ1-2|.|TRBV7-2
ASSLRGVSYGYT
>TRBJ2-1|.|TRBV30
AWRAALGTYNEQF
>TRBJ2-5|.|TRBV5-1
ASRITGTSAQETQY
>TRBJ1-2|few|TRBV4-1
ASSQDGNLYYGYT
>TRBJ2-5|few|TRBV5-1
ASLQPGSQETQY
>TRBJ2-7|many|TRBV7-2
ASSFGTSGSYEQY
>TRBJ2-1|few|TRBV28
ASRLGQGLYEQF
>TRBJ2-1|.|TRBV5-1
ASPNRGLAGGPKAVEQF
>TRBJ1-4|many|TRBV13
ASSLFEGLNEKLF
>.|once|TRBV20-1
SATTGTGGAETQY
>TRBJ2-7|few|TRBV28
ASSLTSLGGEQY
>TRBJ1-1|.|TRBV5-1
ASSLGPSDPRREAF
>TRBJ2-7|few|TRBV5-5
ASVGTYSYEQY
>TRBJ1-1|.|TRBV5-1
ASSLAVGRNHMNTEAF
>TRBJ2-1|.|TRBV7-2
ASSLEGGTYNEQF
>TRBJ2-7|few|TRBV7-2
ASSLNWGDREVLEQY
>TRBJ2-1|.|TRBV20-1
SASRLAEGEWQF
>TRBJ2-1|few|TRBV28
ASIGLGSSYNEQF
>TRBJ2-1|.|TRBV27
ASSSTRMVGNEQF
>TRBJ1-2|.|TRBV7-9
ASSETRGGYT
>TRBJ2-5|.|TRBV9
ASSVSRQETQY
>TRBJ2-7|many|TRBV15
ATRRGPSGDYEQY
>.|.|TRBV5-1
ASSLGFGGTSYEQY
>TRBJ1-3|few|TRBV6-6
ASSAGRGNTIY